The entry below describes one T cell receptor (beta chain). These data belong to a study of blood T cell repertoires in COVID-19. Study in general: Researchers got acute and convalescent COVID-19 samples from the United States, Italy and Spain. PBMCs, B-cell-depleted T cells, or T cells were the source of the cDNA or gDNA that made up the material.

Original processing notes: How many nucleated cells were present was estimated from reference gene primer amplification. Measured with immunoSEQ multiplex PCR; TCRdb has only the in-frame clones, and not every one. D and trimming come from the DNA, and the V and J calls and clone size come from that table. The sample has a few hundred thousand clones; 86% are singletons. Sequencing input: peripheral blood. This clonotype originated in a woman in her 30s with active or convalescent COVID-19.

The CDR3 DNA reads TGTGCCAGCAGCACGGGACTAGCGGGGGCCAAAAACATTCAGTACTTC. Translating gives CASSTGLAGAKNIQYF. The rearrangement joins TRBV9 to TRBJ2-4; 13 nucleotides line up with TRBD2. This CDR3 is 16 amino acids long. The V gene end was trimmed by 4 bases and the J gene end by 1 base; junction bases not matched to a gene: 2. Germline CDR1 SGDLS, CDR2 YYNGEE.